This T cell receptor beta chain was sequenced in a study of chemoradiotherapy in HPV16-positive cancers (dated by TCRdb to between 2022 and 2023). About the investigation overall: Using functional T-cell assays on cells from a couple of HPV16-positive patients, the researchers defined candidate HPV-specific T-cell clones and common TCR motifs. Whether T-cell immunity against the HPV oncoproteins E6 and E7 changes during chemoradiotherapy and whether survival is affected by this immunity were examined in the study. TCR repertoires from some 90 patients with HPV-related cancers were then used to track the candidate HPV-specific TCRs and motifs. What the study reported, not specific to this receptor: Among HPV16-positive patients, expansion of HPV-responsive T cells during chemoradiotherapy was associated with better recurrence-free survival. Expansion of candidate HPV-specific clones and E7-related TCR motifs was observed in the tumor microenvironment during treatment, whereas no such expansion was observed for non-HPV-specific T cells. Only a couple of HPV16-positive patients were used to derive the functional definition of HPV-specific T cells, and the survival association was reported for HPV16-positive patients.

The receptor library was made with the immunoSEQ multiplex PCR assay. Drawn from immuneACCESS, this table holds only the in-frame rearrangements with V and J called that TCRdb kept. Clones are partly lost; checked studies trace under half to an unresolved V gene and leave the rest unexplained. This sample holds some 15,000 clones; 70% to 80% were observed only once. The ten biggest clones cover approximately 1.5% of the sample. Repertoires were sampled multiple times during chemoradiotherapy, which allowed clonal expansion in the tumor microenvironment to be followed. Regarding this clone: It lacks a known antigen. No much larger clone exists at a distance of one base, and base qualities are not known.

At the junction V is shortened by 5 bases and J by 3 bases, with 17 bases in between. CDR1 and CDR2 were assigned from the germline V gene as SGHDT and YYEEEE. The CDR3 goes from the cysteine to the phenylalanine over 15 residues. The kept DNA is CDR3 alone, 45 bases in frame from the first base. The TCR originated in a human donor with HPV-associated anogenital cancer. The chain was built from TRBV5-6 and TRBJ1-2; the D segment could be TRBD1, given 5 matching bases. Sampling was done from a patient who underwent chemoradiotherapy. This receptor carries the CDR3 CASSPDEGAHYGYTF. The DNA is as follows: TGTGCCAGCAGTCCCGACGAAGGGGCGCACTATGGCTACACCTTC.